This T cell receptor beta chain was retrieved from a study of shared clonotypes between healthy human individuals. V gave up 3 bases and J gave up 17 bases; unmatched junction bases: 5. CDR1 and CDR2 from the germline V gene are SGHVS and FQNEAQ. The CDR3 length is 12 residues. As to this clone: This probably arose from a read error, given a far larger clone one base away.

Unsorted PBMC DNA went through sequencing on ten immunoSEQ deep assay plates. Some clones are missing from TCRdb's copy, which holds only in-frame ones; the method was immunoSEQ multiplex PCR. The table has about 490,000 clones, roughly 80% seen once; the top ten hold about 12%. The receptor's source is a woman aged 35 to 49 in good health. Some clones in this sample may be carry-over from other donors' samples. The rearrangement joins TRBV7-8 to TRBJ1-6; the match to TRBD1 covers 9 bases. The sequencing sample was made of PBMCs. The CDR3 coding sequence is TGTGCCAGCAGCTTCCAACAGGGGGCCTTCCACTTT. Translation: CASSFQQGAFHF.